The 29 T cell receptor beta chains below come from one sample, sequenced in a study of Tregs in tolerant kidney transplant recipients. Data came from immunoSEQ multiplex PCR; TCRdb stores just in-frame clones and leaves some out. The table has tens of thousands of clones, roughly 86% seen once. Recipients received nonmyeloablative bone marrow transplants from related graft donors, with transient mixed chimerism. Sequenced material: CD4+ T cells from blood (PBMCs), taken 6 months after the transplant. All receptors come from a human patient who received a combined kidney and bone marrow transplant. These T cells may partly come from the graft donor.

With respect to this clone: Other DNA sequences within the sample encode an identical CDR3. The chain recombines TRBV4-2 with TRBJ1-5; 8 nucleotides match TRBD1. The V and J ends lost 3 bases and 4 bases, in that order; junction bases with no gene match: 8. The CDR3 runs to 16 residues. CDR1 and CDR2 (germline): LGHNA, YNFKEQ. CDR3 protein: CASSHPDRGGNQPQHF. The DNA for the CDR3 is TGTGCCAGCAGCCACCCTGACAGGGGAGGGAATCAGCCCCAGCATTTT.

This clone occurred once. The chain employs TRBV5-5 and TRBJ2-7, with D possibly matching TRBD1 (5 bases). The CDR3 has 16 amino acids. V gave up 2 bases and J gave up 1 base, with 16 bases separating them. Germline CDR1 and CDR2: SGHKS and YYEKEE (reference sequence). The CDR3 DNA is TGTGCCAGCAGCTTATTCGGACACAAAGTTTCCTACGAGCAGTACTTC. Its translation is CASSLFGHKVSYEQYF.

The rearrangement uses TRBV18 and TRBJ2-1; TRBD1 aligns across 7 bases. Germline assignment: CDR1 KGHSH and CDR2 LQKENI. V dropped 5 bases and J dropped 7; count of bases not matched to a gene: 5. The CDR3 contains 13 residues. CDR3 protein: CASSDGTDNEQFF. For the CDR3, the DNA is TGTGCCAGCTCAGACGGGACAGATAATGAGCAGTTCTTC. The whole variable domain, remainder taken from reference TRBV18 and TRBJ2-1, is NAGVMQNPRHLVRRRGQEARLRCSPMKGHSHVYWYRQLPEEGLKFMVYLQKENIIDESGMPKERFSAEFPKEGPSILRIQQVVRGDSAAYFCASSDGTDNEQFFGPGTRLTVL.

The chain joins TRBV4-2 to TRBJ2-7, with D possibly TRBD1 on 7 matching bases. The CDR3 is 15 residues long. The V gene lost 4 bases and the J gene lost 3 bases, with 16 bases spanning the gap. Germline V gives CDR1 LGHNA, CDR2 YNFKEQ. DNA of the CDR3: TGTGCCAGCAGCCCGGCGGGTCAGGGGGGCTACGAGCAGTACTTC. It yields the protein CASSPAGQGGYEQYF.

The chain is built from TRBV25-1 and TRBJ2-3; D gene uncertain. V lost 0 bases and J 6 bases, leaving 13 bases between the germline ends. The CDR3 runs to 15 residues. Germline-derived CDR1 and CDR2 are MGHDK and SYGVNS. The DNA of the CDR3 is TGTGCCAGCAGTGAATACGGCAGGTCTGGGGATACGCAGTATTTT. It codes for CASSEYGRSGDTQYF.

The chain carries TRBV10-3 and TRBJ1-5, with a weak D call TRBD1 (6 bases). The CDR3 sequence is 17 residues long. Trimming took off 2 bases at V and 1 base at J, with 15 bases between the two ends. Germline CDR1 reads ENHRY; CDR2 reads SYGVKD. CDR3 DNA: TGTGCCATCAGTGAGGGGGTGCGCAGGGGCAGCAATCAGCCCCAGCATTTT. As protein: CAISEGVRRGSNQPQHF.

CDR3 sequence: CASSPGGGWAGNTIYF. DNA of the CDR3: TGTGCCAGCAGTCCTGGGGGAGGGTGGGCTGGAAACACCATATATTTT. J is TRBJ1-3 and V is TRBV7-2, with D possibly TRBD1 on 5 matching bases. The CDR3 loop spans 16 amino acids. Trimming cost V 6 bases and J 2 bases, with 17 bases left between them. CDR1 and CDR2 from the germline V gene are SGHTA and FQGNSA.

The genes are TRBV19 and TRBJ2-7; perhaps TRBD1 as D (5 bases). This CDR3 region has 17 residues. V was trimmed by 3 bases and J by 0 bases, leaving 18 bases between them. The germline CDR1 and CDR2 sequences are LNHDA and SQIVND (reference sequence). CDR3 nucleotide sequence: TGTGCCAGTAGTATTATGGCTCAGGGTGGGCCCTCCTACGAGCAGTACTTC. As protein: CASSIMAQGGPSYEQYF.

This chain joins TRBV11-1 and TRBJ2-3, with a weak D call TRBD2 (6 bases). CDR1 is SGHAT and CDR2 is FQDESV in the germline V gene (reference sequence). The germline V and J ends were trimmed by 0 bases and 1 base, with 11 bases remaining between them. The CDR3 length is 16 residues. The CDR3 reads CASSLAKRAGTDTQYF. DNA of the CDR3: TGTGCCAGCAGCTTAGCGAAGCGGGCGGGCACAGATACGCAGTATTTT.

The V gene is TRBV19, the J gene TRBJ1-1; maybe TRBD1 (5 bases). The CDR3 is made up of 14 amino acids. Trimming left V 5 bases short and J 0 bases short, with 10 bases between. The germline V gene encodes CDR1 LNHDA and CDR2 SQIVND (reference sequence). The CDR3 loop reads CASSLRGMNTEAFF. CDR3 DNA sequence: TGTGCCAGTAGTTTACGGGGGATGAACACTGAAGCTTTCTTT.

The chain links TRBV2 to TRBJ2-2, with unresolved D. Trimming stripped 2 bases from V and 7 bases from J, with 8 bases between. The CDR3 runs 13 residues. From germline, CDR1 is SNHLY and CDR2 FYNNEI. This chain's CDR3 is CASSEISVGELFF. The CDR3 nucleotides read TGTGCCAGCAGTGAAATATCAGTCGGGGAGCTGTTTTTT.

The rearrangement joins TRBV19 to TRBJ2-2; 7 nucleotides match TRBD2. The junction had 14 bases not matched to a gene; V was cut back by 11 bases and J by 8 bases. From germline, CDR1 is LNHDA and CDR2 SQIVND (reference sequence). The CDR3 spans 14 residues. CDR3 in amino acids: CAAAGLNLGGELFF. As DNA, the CDR3 is TGTGCCGCAGCGGGACTCAACCTTGGTGGGGAGCTGTTTTTT. The entire variable domain, with the rest obtained from reference TRBV19 and TRBJ2-2, is as follows: DGGITQSPKYLFRKEGQNVTLSCEQNLNHDAMYWYRQDPGQGLRLIYYSQIVNDFQKGDIAEGYSVSREKKESFPLTVTSAQKNPTAFYLCAAAGLNLGGELFFGEGSRLTVL.

This sequence joins TRBV4-1 and TRBJ2-2; 8 positions match TRBD1. CDR1 is MGHRA and CDR2 is YSYEKL in the germline V gene. There are 14 residues in the CDR3. Trimming at V came to 4 bases and at J to 4 bases, leaving 2 bases not matched to a gene. The CDR3, as DNA: TGCGCCAGCAGCCCAGACAGGGGCACCGGGGAGCTGTTTTTT. Translated, it gives CASSPDRGTGELFF.

The V gene is TRBV7-6, the J gene TRBJ2-2; 9 bases agree with TRBD1. CDR3 length equals 18 residues. Trimming took 4 bases from V and 2 from J; bases not matched to a gene: 11. From germline, CDR1 is SGHVS and CDR2 FNYEAQ. CDR3 loop: CASSYARTGALNTGELFF. DNA for the CDR3: TGTGCCAGCAGCTACGCCCGGACAGGGGCGTTAAACACCGGGGAGCTGTTTTTT.

V usage is TRBV7-2 and J usage is TRBJ2-2; 7 bases agree with TRBD1. Germline V gives CDR1 SGHTA, CDR2 FQGNSA. This CDR3 has 15 residues. V shed 3 bases, J shed 2 bases, and the junction held 3 bases outside the gene matches. CDR3 nucleotide sequence: TGTGCCAGCAGCTTGCTAGGGGGCAACACCGGGGAGCTGTTTTTT. Translating gives CASSLLGGNTGELFF.

This clone was seen just once. The chain uses TRBV4-3 and TRBJ2-2, with D uncertain. The V and J ends lost 8 bases and 5 bases respectively, with 15 bases between them. Germline CDR1 LGHNA, CDR2 YSLEER. The CDR3 runs 14 residues. CDR3 protein: CASSAYRLTGELFF. The CDR3 nucleotides read TGCGCCAGCTCTGCCTACCGATTAACCGGGGAGCTGTTTTTT.

The rearrangement joins TRBV14 to TRBJ2-2; D gene unclear. There are 15 residues in the CDR3. V shed 1 base and J shed 0 bases, with 6 bases lying between them. CDR1 SGHDN and CDR2 FVKESK come from the germline V gene. Here the CDR3 DNA reads TGTGCCAGCAGCCAAGTACTAACGAACACCGGGGAGCTGTTTTTT. Translation: CASSQVLTNTGELFF.

This clone was observed a few times. V gene TRBV19 combines with J gene TRBJ1-4, with 8 bases aligning to TRBD1. The trim removed 8 bases at V and 6 bases at J, leaving 11 bases unmatched. Germline V gene sequence: CDR1 LNHDA, CDR2 SQIVND (reference sequence). The CDR3 extends over 15 amino acids. CDR3 coding DNA: TGTGCCAGTGGCCCCTGGGCAGGGGGCGATGAAAAACTGTTTTTT. This sequence encodes CASGPWAGGDEKLFF.

The chain employs TRBV7-2 and TRBJ1-1; D is unresolved. The V end was cut by 11 bases, the J end by 3 bases, with 22 bases between. Germline CDR1 is SGHTA and CDR2 is FQGNSA. This CDR3 has 15 residues. DNA of the CDR3: TGTGCCGCCCGCTTGGGAAGCAAGGGAGACACTGAAGCTTTCTTT. Its protein is CAARLGSKGDTEAFF.

This chain links TRBV27 with TRBJ2-3; TRBD1 might be the D (6 bases). The CDR3 consists of 15 residues. With 5 bases removed from V and 2 bases from J, the gap between germline ends came to 14 bases. Germline V gene data show CDR1 as MNHEY and CDR2 as SMNVEV (reference sequence). The CDR3 spells CASSPVDRNTDTQYF. The CDR3, as DNA: TGTGCCAGCAGTCCGGTGGACAGAAACACAGATACGCAGTATTTT.

This clone has only a few counts. The chain has TRBV6-1 and TRBJ1-1; 7 nucleotides align to TRBD1. V was pared by 6 bases and J by 7 bases, with 14 bases of the junction left unmatched. The CDR3 spans 15 residues. The germline V gene has CDR1 MNHNS and CDR2 SASEGT. In DNA, the CDR3 is TGTGCCAGCAGACCTGTTACCTGGGACAGCCATGAAGCTTTCTTT. This codes for CASRPVTWDSHEAFF.

V usage is TRBV27 and J usage is TRBJ1-1, with TRBD1 identical over 7 bases. CDR3 length: 14 amino acids. The ends lost 7 bases at V and 4 bases at J; junction bases unmatched: 9. CDR1 is MNHEY and CDR2 is SMNVEV in the germline V gene (reference sequence). CDR3 DNA: TGTGCCAGCACCCCAGGGGGAAGGTTCACTGAAGCTTTCTTT. It is translated as CASTPGGRFTEAFF.

V is TRBV6-5 and J is TRBJ2-5, with no clear D. The CDR3 loop spans 13 amino acids. Germline values: CDR1 MNHEY, CDR2 SVGAGI. The V end was cut by 4 bases, the J end by 5 bases, with 11 bases between. CDR3 nucleotide sequence: TGTGCCAGCAGTTCCGCCCCGCGGGAGACCCAGTACTTC. Translating it yields CASSSAPRETQYF.

The J gene is TRBJ2-7, the V gene TRBV11-3; D ambiguous. Germline CDR1 is SGHNT and CDR2 is YENEEA. The CDR3 has 14 amino acids. Trimming took 0 bases from V and 2 from J, leaving 8 bases between them. CDR3 coding DNA: TGTGCCAGCAGCTTAGATCTACCACCCTACGAGCAGTACTTC. Protein product: CASSLDLPPYEQYF.

The genes are TRBV9 and TRBJ2-3, with a weak D call TRBD1 (6 bases). Deletions cut 1 base from V and 1 base from J, with 16 bases between. This CDR3 contains 17 residues. In germline, CDR1 is SGDLS, CDR2 YYNGEE. Here the CDR3 reads CASSVRSAGARTDTQYF. The CDR3 DNA is TGTGCCAGCAGCGTAAGGTCGGCAGGGGCGCGCACAGATACGCAGTATTTT.

The gene calls are TRBV11-3 and TRBJ2-5; 12 bases are a match to TRBD2. The ends lost 5 bases at V and 5 bases at J; junction bases unmatched: 15. This CDR3 has 18 amino acids. Germline CDR1 is SGHNT and CDR2 is YENEEA. The CDR3 sequence: CASSTRTSGTPVGETQYF. The CDR3 coding sequence is TGTGCCAGCAGCACGCGGACTAGCGGGACCCCCGTGGGGGAGACCCAGTACTTC.

The chain recombines TRBV19 with TRBJ1-2; 8 bases align to TRBD1. The CDR3 extends over 14 amino acids. J gave up 1 base and V 7 bases, and 5 bases lay outside the gene matches. In germline, CDR1 is LNHDA, CDR2 SQIVND (reference sequence). This chain's CDR3 is CASKRTGSNYGYTF. The CDR3 DNA reads TGTGCCAGTAAACGGACAGGGAGTAACTATGGCTACACCTTC.

The rearrangement joins TRBV2 to TRBJ2-3, with TRBD1 matching over 8 bases. The CDR3 totals 15 residues. The V and J ends lost 10 bases and 6 bases, in that order; junction bases with no gene match: 15. From germline, CDR1 is SNHLY and CDR2 FYNNEI. CDR3 nucleotide sequence: TGTGCCACAACCGGGACAGGTCGTCTTTTGGATACGCAGTATTTT. This translates into CATTGTGRLLDTQYF.

V gene TRBV5-1 combines with J gene TRBJ2-3; D ambiguous. Trimming took off 4 bases at V and 4 bases at J, with 10 bases between the two ends. From germline, CDR1 is SGHRS and CDR2 YFSETQ. This CDR3 region has 13 residues. CDR3 sequence: CASSAAVADTQYF. For the CDR3, the DNA is TGCGCCAGCAGCGCTGCGGTCGCAGATACGCAGTATTTT.